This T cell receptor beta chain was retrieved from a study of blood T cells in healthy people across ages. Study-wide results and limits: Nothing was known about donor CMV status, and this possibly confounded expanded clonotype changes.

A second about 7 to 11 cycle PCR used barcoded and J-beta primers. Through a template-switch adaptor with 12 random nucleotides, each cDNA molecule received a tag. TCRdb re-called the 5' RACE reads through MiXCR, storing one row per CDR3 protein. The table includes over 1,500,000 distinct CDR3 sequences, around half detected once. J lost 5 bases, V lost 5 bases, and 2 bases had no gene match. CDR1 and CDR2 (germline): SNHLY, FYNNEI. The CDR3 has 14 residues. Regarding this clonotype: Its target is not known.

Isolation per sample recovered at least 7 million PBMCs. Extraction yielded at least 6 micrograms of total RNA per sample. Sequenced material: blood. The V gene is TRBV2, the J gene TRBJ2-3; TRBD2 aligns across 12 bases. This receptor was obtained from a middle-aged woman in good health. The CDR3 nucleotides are TGTGCCAGCAGTTGGACTAGCGGGGTAGATACGCAGTATTTT. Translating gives CASSWTSGVDTQYF. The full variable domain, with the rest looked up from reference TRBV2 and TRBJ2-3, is EPEVTQTPSHQVTQMGQEVILRCVPISNHLYFYWYRQILGQKVEFLVSFYNNEISEKSEIFDDQFSVERPDGSNFTLKIRSTKLEDSAMYFCASSWTSGVDTQYFGPGTRLTVL.